The T cell receptor (beta chain) described here comes from a study of shared clonotypes between healthy human individuals. Overall study findings and caveats: There were few donors, and this limited the genetic and exposure-history diversity represented. The sharing of 5% to 5.5% of naive CD4 clonotypes was seen across several donors.

Authors' processing steps: ImmunoSEQ yielded junction-only sequences lacking quality scores, so filtering differed. Method: immunoSEQ multiplex PCR; TCRdb's copy keeps in-frame clones and lacks some. The DNA was the basis for D and trimming; V, J and clone size are from that table. The repertoire holds about 120,000 clones, under 70% seen once, with roughly 23% in the top ten. This clone appeared a single time. Its antigen is undetermined. The CDR3 runs to 16 residues. Trimming removed 5 bases at V and 3 bases at J, with 18 bases between. CDR1 and CDR2 (germline): SGHDT, YYEEEE. The receptor comes from a woman aged 30 to 39 in good health. The chain is built from TRBV5-6 and TRBJ2-4; D is possibly TRBD1 or TRBD2 (5 bases each). Input material: memory CD8+ T cells sorted from blood. As to subset: CD45RO+ cells pooled with CCR7-negative TemRA cells. The chain's CDR3 is CASSQMQGEGKNIQYF. As DNA, the CDR3 is TGTGCCAGCAGTCAAATGCAGGGAGAGGGCAAAAACATTCAGTACTTC.